The entry below gives a single TCR beta chain sequence along with its context. Its target is unknown. These data come from a study of T cell repertoires in cytomegalovirus infection. Overall study results and limits: The ex vivo response was dominated by HLA-C-restricted CMV-specific TCR beta clonotypes.

V was pared by 0 bases and J by 7 bases, with 12 bases between. CDR1 and CDR2 from the germline V gene are SGHTA and FQGNSA. The CDR3 loop spans 15 amino acids. TCRdb used MiXCR to reprocess the reads, holding one entry per CDR3 protein. The sample consists of some 54,000 distinct CDR3 sequences, around 19% of them appearing once. Source: CD8+ T cells from cultured PBMCs, taken from culture after CMV antigen stimulation. The clonotype was recovered from a human donor in good health (CMV status not recorded). Some clones in this sample may be carry-over from other donors' samples. The chain joins TRBV7-2 to TRBJ1-4, with D perhaps matching TRBD1 (5 bases). CDR3 nucleotide sequence: TGTGCCAGCAGCTTAGCGGGGGGGTTAGTTGAAAAACTGTTTTTT. Protein: CASSLAGGLVEKLFF.